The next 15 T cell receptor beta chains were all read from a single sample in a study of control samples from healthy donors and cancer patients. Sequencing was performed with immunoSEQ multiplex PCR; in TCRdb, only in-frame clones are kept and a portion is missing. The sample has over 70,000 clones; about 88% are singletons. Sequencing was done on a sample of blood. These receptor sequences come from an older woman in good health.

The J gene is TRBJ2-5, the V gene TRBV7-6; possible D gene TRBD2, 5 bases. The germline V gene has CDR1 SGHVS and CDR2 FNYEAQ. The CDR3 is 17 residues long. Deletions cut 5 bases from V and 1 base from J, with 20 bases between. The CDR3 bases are TGTGCCAGCAGCCTACCCCGGGGTCAGCGGCCCCAAGAGACCCAGTACTTC. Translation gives CASSLPRGQRPQETQYF.

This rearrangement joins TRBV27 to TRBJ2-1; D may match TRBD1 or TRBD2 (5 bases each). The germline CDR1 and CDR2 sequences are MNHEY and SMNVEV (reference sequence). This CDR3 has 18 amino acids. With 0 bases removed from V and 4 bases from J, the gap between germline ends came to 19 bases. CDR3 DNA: TGTGCCAGCAGTTTATCGAAAGTAAACCGAGAGGGGTACAATGAGCAGTTCTTC. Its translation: CASSLSKVNREGYNEQFF.

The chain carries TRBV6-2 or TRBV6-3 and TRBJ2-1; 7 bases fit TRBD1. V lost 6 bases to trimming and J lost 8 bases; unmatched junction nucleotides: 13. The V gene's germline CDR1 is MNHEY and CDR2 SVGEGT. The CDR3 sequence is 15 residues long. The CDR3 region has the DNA TGTGCCAGCAGCCCCCACACAGGGGCGCGCGATGAGCAGTTCTTC. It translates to CASSPHTGARDEQFF.

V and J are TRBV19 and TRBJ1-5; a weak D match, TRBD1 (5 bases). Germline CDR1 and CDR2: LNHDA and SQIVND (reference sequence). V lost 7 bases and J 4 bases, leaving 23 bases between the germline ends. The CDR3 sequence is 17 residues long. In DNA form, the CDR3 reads TGTGCCAGTAACCTAGGGACTCGGCTCGCTATTAATCAGCCCCAGCATTTT. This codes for CASNLGTRLAINQPQHF.

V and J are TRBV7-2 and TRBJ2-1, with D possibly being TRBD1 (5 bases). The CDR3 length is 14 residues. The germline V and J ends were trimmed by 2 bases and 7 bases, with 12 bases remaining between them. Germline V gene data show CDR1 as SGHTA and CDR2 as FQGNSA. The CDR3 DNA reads TGTGCCAGCAGCTTATACAGGAATTATAATGAGCAGTTCTTC. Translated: CASSLYRNYNEQFF. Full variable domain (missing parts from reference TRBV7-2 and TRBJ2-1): GAGVSQSPSNKVTEKGKDVELRCDPISGHTALYWYRQSLGQGLEFLIYFQGNSAPDKSGLPSDRFSAERTGGSVSTLTIQRTQQEDSAVYLCASSLYRNYNEQFFGPGTRLTVL.

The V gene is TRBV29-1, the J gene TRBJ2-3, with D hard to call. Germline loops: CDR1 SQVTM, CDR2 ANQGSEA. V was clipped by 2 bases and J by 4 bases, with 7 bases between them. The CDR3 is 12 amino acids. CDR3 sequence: CSVEPGSDTQYF. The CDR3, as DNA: TGCAGCGTTGAACCCGGGTCAGATACGCAGTATTTT.

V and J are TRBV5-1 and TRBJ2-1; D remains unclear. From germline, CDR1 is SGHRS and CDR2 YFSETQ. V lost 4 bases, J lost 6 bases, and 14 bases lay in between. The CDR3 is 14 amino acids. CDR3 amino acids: CASSPQGLGNEQFF. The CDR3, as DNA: TGCGCCAGCAGCCCACAAGGATTGGGCAATGAGCAGTTCTTC.

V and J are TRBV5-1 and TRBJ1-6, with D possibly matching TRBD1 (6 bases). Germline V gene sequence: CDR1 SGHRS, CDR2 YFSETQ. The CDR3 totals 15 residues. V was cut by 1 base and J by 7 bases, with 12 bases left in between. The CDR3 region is CASSLNREINSPLHF. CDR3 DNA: TGCGCCAGCAGCTTGAACAGGGAAATCAATTCACCCCTCCACTTT. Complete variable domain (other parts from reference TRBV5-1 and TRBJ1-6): KAGVTQTPRYLIKTRGQQVTLSCSPISGHRSVSWYQQTPGQGLQFLFEYFSETQRNKGNFPGRFSGRQFSNSRSEMNVSTLELGDSALYLCASSLNREINSPLHFGNGTRLTVT.

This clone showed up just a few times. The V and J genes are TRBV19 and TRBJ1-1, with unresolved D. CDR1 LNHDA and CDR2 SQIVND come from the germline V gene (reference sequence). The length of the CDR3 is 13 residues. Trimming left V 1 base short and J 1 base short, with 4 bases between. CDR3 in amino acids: CASSIVSNTEAFF. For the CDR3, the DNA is TGTGCCAGTAGTATAGTGTCGAACACTGAAGCTTTCTTT.

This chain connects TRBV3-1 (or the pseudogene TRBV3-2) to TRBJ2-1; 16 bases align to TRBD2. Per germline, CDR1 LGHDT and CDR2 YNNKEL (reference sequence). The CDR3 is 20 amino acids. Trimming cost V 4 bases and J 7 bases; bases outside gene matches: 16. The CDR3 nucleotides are TGTGCCAGCAGCCCCCCCATGGGACTAGCGGGGGGGGTTGGTGGGAATGAGCAGTTCTTC. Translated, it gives CASSPPMGLAGGVGGNEQFF.

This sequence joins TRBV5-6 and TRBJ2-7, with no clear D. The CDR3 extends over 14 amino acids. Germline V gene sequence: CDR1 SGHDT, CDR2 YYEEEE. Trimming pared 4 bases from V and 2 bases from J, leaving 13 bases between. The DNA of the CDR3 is TGTGCCAGCAGCCGCCTCCTTAGAACCTACGAGCAGTACTTC. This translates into CASSRLLRTYEQYF.

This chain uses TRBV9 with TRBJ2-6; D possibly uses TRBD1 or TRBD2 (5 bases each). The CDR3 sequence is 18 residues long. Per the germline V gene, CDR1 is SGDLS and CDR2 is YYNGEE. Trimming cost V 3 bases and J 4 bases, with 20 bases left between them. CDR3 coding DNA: TGTGCCAGCAGCGCGATGAGGGGTAACCCTAACGGGGCCAACGTCCTGACTTTC. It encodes CASSAMRGNPNGANVLTF.

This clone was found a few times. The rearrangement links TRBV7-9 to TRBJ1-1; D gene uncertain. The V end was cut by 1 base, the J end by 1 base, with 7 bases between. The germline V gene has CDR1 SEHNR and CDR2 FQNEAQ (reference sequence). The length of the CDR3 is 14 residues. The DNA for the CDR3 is TGTGCCAGCAGCTTAGATGATCCGAACACTGAAGCTTTCTTT. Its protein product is CASSLDDPNTEAFF.

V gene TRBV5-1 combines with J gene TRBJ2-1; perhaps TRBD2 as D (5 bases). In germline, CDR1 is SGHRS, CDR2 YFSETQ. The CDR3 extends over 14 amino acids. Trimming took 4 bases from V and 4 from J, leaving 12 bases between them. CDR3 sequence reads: CASSIRDPYNEQFF. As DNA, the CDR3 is TGCGCCAGCAGCATCCGGGATCCATACAATGAGCAGTTCTTC.

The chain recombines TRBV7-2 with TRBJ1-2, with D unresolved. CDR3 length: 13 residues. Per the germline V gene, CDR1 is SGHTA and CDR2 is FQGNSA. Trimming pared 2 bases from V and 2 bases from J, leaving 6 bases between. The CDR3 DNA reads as TGTGCCAGCAGCTTAACGGTAAACTATGGCTACACCTTC. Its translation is CASSLTVNYGYTF.